These T cell receptor beta chains were read from a single sample in a study of vaccination and CD4 T cells after COVID-19. These TCRs are of unknown antigen specificity. TCRdb passed the PCR reads through MiXCR, listing each CDR3 protein once. The sample holds 25,000 to 30,000 distinct CDR3 sequences, about 50% seen once. This material consisted of CD4+ T cells from blood, cultured in vitro, taken before SARS-CoV-2 vaccination. The source of these receptors is a human donor who received a COVID-19 vaccine. Both conserved end residues are part of each CDR3. A D gene is named only where the DNA matches it firmly. The size field is filled for only some rows; it gives once, few, many or a size class.

v_call	clone_size	j_call	d_call	cdr3_nt	cdr3_aa
TRBV20-1	NA	TRBJ2-3	NA	TGCAGTGCTAGAGATGGGGCTAGCGGCACAGATACGCAGTATTTT	CSARDGASGTDTQYF
TRBV23-1	few	TRBJ1-5	NA	TGCGCCAGCGGGGCAGGGTGTTATCGCAATCAGCCCCAGCATTTT	CASGAGCYRNQPQHF
TRBV20-1	NA	TRBJ1-1	TRBD1	TGCAGTGCTAGAAGGGGACAGGGTACAAGAGGAGCTTTCTTT	CSARRGQGTRGAFF
TRBV7-3	few	TRBJ2-2	TRBD2	TGTGCCAGCAGCCCGACAGGGGTCAGGGCTACTAGCGGGGGGCGCGGCACCGGGGAGCTGTTTTTT	CASSPTGVRATSGGRGTGELFF
TRBV30	NA	TRBJ1-4	NA	TGTGCCTGGAATTCTAGGGTTCGGTATCGCGGTGAAAAACTGTTTTTT	CAWNSRVRYRGEKLFF
TRBV27	NA	TRBJ1-5	TRBD1	TGTGCCAGCAGTTCACTAACCGGGACAGGGGCCATGTATAGCAATCAGCCCCAGCATTTT	CASSSLTGTGAMYSNQPQHF
TRBV2	NA	TRBJ2-7	TRBD2	TGTGCCAGCAGTGGATCGGGGGGGCGTAAGGAGCAGTACTTC	CASSGSGGRKEQYF
TRBV12-3/TRBV12-4	NA	TRBJ1-6	TRBD1	TGTGCCAGCAGTTTGCAGGGGGCGGGTTCACCCCTCCACTTT	CASSLQGAGSPLHF
TRBV12-5	NA	TRBJ1-1	NA	TGTGCTAGTGGTTTGGTATTGGGCAGGAACACTGAAGCTTTCTTT	CASGLVLGRNTEAFF
TRBV6-1	NA	TRBJ2-2	TRBD1	TGTGCCAGCAGCGCGGACAGGGTGGCCGGGGAGCTGTTTTTT	CASSADRVAGELFF
TRBV20-1	once	TRBJ2-7	NA	TGCAGTGCCCCAGGGGGGGGCCCCTACGAGCAGTACTTC	CSAPGGGPYEQYF
TRBV7-2	NA	TRBJ2-7	TRBD1	TGTGCCAGCAGCCTCCGACAGGGGGCATACGAGCAGTACTTC	CASSLRQGAYEQYF
TRBV19	NA	TRBJ2-5	TRBD2	TGTGCCAGTAGGGAAGCGGGGGGAGGGCAAGAGACCCAGTACTTC	CASREAGGGQETQYF
TRBV10-3	NA	TRBJ1-1	TRBD1	TGTGCCATCAGTGGAGACAGGGGGCAGGGGAACACTGAAGCTTTCTTT	CAISGDRGQGNTEAFF
TRBV19	NA	TRBJ2-5	TRBD1	TGTGCCAGTAGTCAAACAGGGGGAGAGACCCAGTACTTC	CASSQTGGETQYF
TRBV27	once	TRBJ1-2	NA	TGTGCCAGCAGTTTGCGACGGCATGGCTACACCTTC	CASSLRRHGYTF
TRBV19	NA	TRBJ2-1	TRBD2	TGTGCCAGTAGTATCGGGGGGGGCCTACCATCTGGAGAGCAGTTCTTC	CASSIGGGLPSGEQFF
TRBV5-1	NA	TRBJ1-1	NA	TGCGCCAGCAGTTTTCAGGCGGCGACGGTCACTGAAGCTTTCTTT	CASSFQAATVTEAFF
TRBV20-1	NA	TRBJ1-4	NA	TGCAGTGCTAGAGATTCAAGGGAGGAGGATGAAAAACTGTTTTTT	CSARDSREEDEKLFF
TRBV5-1	NA	TRBJ2-3	TRBD2	TGCGCCAGCAGCGCCCTAGCGGGGGGGGTTCCAGATACGCAGTATTTT	CASSALAGGVPDTQYF
TRBV24-1	NA	TRBJ2-1	TRBD2	TGTGCCACCAGTGATCCTGGACAGTCTAGCGGGTACGGGAAGCAGTTCTTC	CATSDPGQSSGYGKQFF
TRBV5-4	NA	TRBJ2-1	NA	TGTGCCAGCAGCTTTCCCACTGAGGGCGGTGAGCAGTTCTTC	CASSFPTEGGEQFF
TRBV6-1	few	TRBJ1-1	NA	TGTGCCAGCGGGGAAGCGAGGGATTCCCCTTTGGACACTGAAGCTTTCTTT	CASGEARDSPLDTEAFF
TRBV7-8	NA	TRBJ1-3	NA	TGTGCCAGCAGCCCCAATCCCGGAAACACCATATATTTT	CASSPNPGNTIYF
TRBV3-1	NA	TRBJ2-1	NA	TGTGCCAGCAGCCAAGTGTTCGCTTACAGCTCCTACAATGAGCAGTTCTTC	CASSQVFAYSSYNEQFF
TRBV7-9	NA	TRBJ2-3	NA	TGTGCCAGCAGCCGAGGGACGGTGGATACGCAGTATTTT	CASSRGTVDTQYF
TRBV2	few	TRBJ1-2	NA	TGTGCCAGCAGGGAATTCGGCTATGGCTACACCTTC	CASREFGYGYTF
TRBV20-1	NA	TRBJ1-1	NA	TGCAGTGCTAAAAGAAGTTACGCTGAAGCTTTCTTT	CSAKRSYAEAFF
TRBV6-1	NA	TRBJ1-2	TRBD1	TGTGCCAGCAGTGACAGGGGGCAGGATGGCTACACCTTC	CASSDRGQDGYTF
TRBV27	few	TRBJ1-2	NA	TGTGCCAGCAGTTTATCGAGGCGGGGGGATAACTATGGCTACACCTTC	CASSLSRRGDNYGYTF
TRBV2	once	TRBJ2-5	NA	TGTGCCAGCAGTGAAGTTAGGGCACAAGAGACCCAGTACTTC	CASSEVRAQETQYF
TRBV21-1	NA	TRBJ1-1	NA	TGTGCCAGCAGCGAGGGACGTCGGACAGGGGGGAGCGAAGCCATGAACACTGAAGCTTTCTTT	CASSEGRRTGGSEAMNTEAFF
TRBV20-1	few	TRBJ2-3	TRBD2	TGCAGTGCTCCCCCCGGGACTAGCGGAACAGATACGCAGTATTTT	CSAPPGTSGTDTQYF
TRBV12-3/TRBV12-4	once	TRBJ2-7	TRBD1	TGTGCCAGCAGCCCCCCCGGGACAGGGAACGAGCAGTACTTC	CASSPPGTGNEQYF
TRBV7-2	few	TRBJ1-2	TRBD1	TGTGCCAGCAGCTTCGTCCGGGACAGGGCGATTGGCTACACCTTC	CASSFVRDRAIGYTF
TRBV7-2	NA	TRBJ2-1	TRBD2	TGTGCCAGCAGCTTAGGGGGACTAGGTTACAATGAGCAGTTCTTC	CASSLGGLGYNEQFF
TRBV19	NA	TRBJ1-2	NA	TGTGCCAGTAGTGTGCAGGGCGAAGCTAACTATGGCTACACCTTC	CASSVQGEANYGYTF
TRBV12-3/TRBV12-4	NA	TRBJ1-5	NA	TGTGCCAGCAGTTTTTCTAGGACAGATCAGCCCCAGCATTTT	CASSFSRTDQPQHF
TRBV30	few	TRBJ1-5	NA	TGTGCCTGGAGCCAAAACCGAGGGGTAAATCAGCCCCAGCATTTT	CAWSQNRGVNQPQHF
TRBV27	few	TRBJ1-5	NA	TGTGCCAGCAGTTTATCGTACACTCATAGCAATCAGCCCCAGCATTTT	CASSLSYTHSNQPQHF
TRBV7-9	NA	TRBJ2-2	NA	TGTGCCAGCAGCTCCGACACCACAGGGAGCCCCGGGGAGCTGTTTTTT	CASSSDTTGSPGELFF
TRBV15	few	TRBJ1-5	TRBD1	TGTGCCACCAGCAGAGACGGGACAGGCAATCAGCCCCAGCATTTT	CATSRDGTGNQPQHF
TRBV25-1	few	TRBJ1-1	NA	TGTGCCAGCAGATCAGGAAAGGACACTGAAGCTTTCTTT	CASRSGKDTEAFF
TRBV20-1	NA	TRBJ1-4	NA	TGCAGTGCTAGACGGGGGGGGAAGGAAAAACTGTTTTTT	CSARRGGKEKLFF
TRBV7-2	few	TRBJ1-1	NA	TGTGCCAGCAGCTCCCTCCCCGGGGCGAACACTGAAGCTTTCTTT	CASSSLPGANTEAFF
TRBV7-8	NA	TRBJ1-6	NA	TGTGCCAGCAGCCACCGGGACCCCAATTCACCCCTCCACTTT	CASSHRDPNSPLHF
TRBV6-1	NA	TRBJ1-5	NA	TGTGCCAGCAGTACGCGACAGCGCAATCAGCCCCAGCATTTT	CASSTRQRNQPQHF
TRBV18	NA	TRBJ2-3	TRBD1	TGTGCCAGCTCGTTGACAGGGGGGTCCACAGATACGCAGTATTTT	CASSLTGGSTDTQYF